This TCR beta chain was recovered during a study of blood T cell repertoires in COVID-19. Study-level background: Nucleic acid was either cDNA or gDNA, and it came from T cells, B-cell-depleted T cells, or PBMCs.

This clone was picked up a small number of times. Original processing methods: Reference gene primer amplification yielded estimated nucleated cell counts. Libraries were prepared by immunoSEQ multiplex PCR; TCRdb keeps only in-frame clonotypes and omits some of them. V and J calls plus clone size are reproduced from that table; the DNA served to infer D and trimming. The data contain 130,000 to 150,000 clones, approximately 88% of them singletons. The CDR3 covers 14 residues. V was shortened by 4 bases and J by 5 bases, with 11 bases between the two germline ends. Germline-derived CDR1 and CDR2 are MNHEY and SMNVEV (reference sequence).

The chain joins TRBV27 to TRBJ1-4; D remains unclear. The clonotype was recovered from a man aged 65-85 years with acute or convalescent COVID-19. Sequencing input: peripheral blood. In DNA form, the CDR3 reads TGTGCCAGCAGTTACCGGTCCCCAAATGAAAAACTGTTTTTT. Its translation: CASSYRSPNEKLFF.